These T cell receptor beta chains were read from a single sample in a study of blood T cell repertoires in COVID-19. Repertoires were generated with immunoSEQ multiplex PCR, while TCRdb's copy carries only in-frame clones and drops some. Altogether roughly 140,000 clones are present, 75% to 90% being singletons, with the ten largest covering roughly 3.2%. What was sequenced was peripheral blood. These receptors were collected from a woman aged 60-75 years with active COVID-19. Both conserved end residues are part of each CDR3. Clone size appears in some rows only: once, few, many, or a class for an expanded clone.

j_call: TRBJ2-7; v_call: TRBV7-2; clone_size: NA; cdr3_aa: CASSADKDRPPYEQYF
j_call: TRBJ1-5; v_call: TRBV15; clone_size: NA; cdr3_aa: CATSRTGGVSNQPQHF
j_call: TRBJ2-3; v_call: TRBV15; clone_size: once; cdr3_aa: CATSSTPSWRNPADTQYF
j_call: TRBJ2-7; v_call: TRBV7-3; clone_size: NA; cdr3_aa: CASSLGTSFSEQYF
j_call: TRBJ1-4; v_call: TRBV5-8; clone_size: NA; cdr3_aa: CASSLRRGGEKLFF
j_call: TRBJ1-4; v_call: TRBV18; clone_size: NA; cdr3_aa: CASSGNRANEKLFF
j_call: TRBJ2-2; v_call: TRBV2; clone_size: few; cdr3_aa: CASSESVHPTGELFF
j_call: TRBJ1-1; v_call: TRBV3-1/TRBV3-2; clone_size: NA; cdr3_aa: CASSQGTGTVKSFF
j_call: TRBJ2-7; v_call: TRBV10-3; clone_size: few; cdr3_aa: CAISTIAGAGTYEQYF
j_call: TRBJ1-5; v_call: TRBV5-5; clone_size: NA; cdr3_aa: CASSQSGTGGFRNQPQHF
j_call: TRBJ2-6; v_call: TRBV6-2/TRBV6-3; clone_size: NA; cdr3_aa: CASSYSTETGDIRTGANVLTF
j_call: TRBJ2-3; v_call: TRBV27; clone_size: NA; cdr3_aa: CARGVGTSGRFRADTQYF
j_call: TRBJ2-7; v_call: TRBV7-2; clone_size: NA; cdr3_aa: CASSRRGDGPYEQYF
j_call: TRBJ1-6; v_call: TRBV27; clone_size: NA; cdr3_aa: CASSFSAGGRNSPLHF
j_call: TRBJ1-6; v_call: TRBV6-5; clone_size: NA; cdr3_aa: CASRRRTGENSPLHF
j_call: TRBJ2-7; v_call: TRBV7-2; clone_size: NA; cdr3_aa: CASSRTVSYEQYF
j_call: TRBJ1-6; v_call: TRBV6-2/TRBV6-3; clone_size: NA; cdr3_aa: CASSYSKGVLTLHF
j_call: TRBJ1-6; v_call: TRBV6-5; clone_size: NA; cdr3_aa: CASSRDRGNSPLHF
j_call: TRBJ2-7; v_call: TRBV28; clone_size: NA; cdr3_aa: CASSLQGLSYEQYF
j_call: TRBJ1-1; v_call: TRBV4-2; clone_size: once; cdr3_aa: CASSQARQTMNTEAFF
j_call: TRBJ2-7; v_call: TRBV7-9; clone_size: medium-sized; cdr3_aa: CATELAAAYEQYF
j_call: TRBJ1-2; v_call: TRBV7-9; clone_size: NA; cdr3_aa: CASSLITGFYGYTF
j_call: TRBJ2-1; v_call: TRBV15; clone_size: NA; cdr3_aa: CATSPRWGGDEQFF
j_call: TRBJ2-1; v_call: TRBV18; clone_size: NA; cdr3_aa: CASSLYRDKQFF
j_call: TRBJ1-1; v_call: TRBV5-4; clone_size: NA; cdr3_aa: CASSPRTGTGNTEAFF
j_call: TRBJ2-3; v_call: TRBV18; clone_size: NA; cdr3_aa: CASSGMSTDTQYF
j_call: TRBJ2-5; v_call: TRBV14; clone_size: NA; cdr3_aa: CASSRPGHLYQETQYF
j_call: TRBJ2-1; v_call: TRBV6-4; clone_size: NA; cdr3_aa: CASSDSYLAGYNEQFF
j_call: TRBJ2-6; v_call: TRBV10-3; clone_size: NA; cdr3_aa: CAISGGLVAVYSGANVLTF
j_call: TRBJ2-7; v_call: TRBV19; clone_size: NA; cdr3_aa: CASSIRTGAFYEQYF
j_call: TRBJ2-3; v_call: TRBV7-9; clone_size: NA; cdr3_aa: CASSLTLAGRASTDTQYF
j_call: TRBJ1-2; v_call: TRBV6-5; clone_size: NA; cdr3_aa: CASSYTGQGSGYTF
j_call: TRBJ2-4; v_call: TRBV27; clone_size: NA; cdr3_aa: CASNPGGGRSNIQYF
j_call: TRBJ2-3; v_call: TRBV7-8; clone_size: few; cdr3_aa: CASSPSRLARDSTDTQYF
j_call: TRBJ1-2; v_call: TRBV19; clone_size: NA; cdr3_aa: CASSGGVNYGYTF
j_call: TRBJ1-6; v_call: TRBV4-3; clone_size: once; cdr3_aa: CASRRDRGMDSPLHF
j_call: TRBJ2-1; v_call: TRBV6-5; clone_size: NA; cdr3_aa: CASSLAGGGDNEQFF
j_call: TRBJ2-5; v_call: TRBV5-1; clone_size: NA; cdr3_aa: CASSLTSGSETQYF
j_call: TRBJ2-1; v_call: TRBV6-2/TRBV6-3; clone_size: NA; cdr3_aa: CASSSWATIPYNEQFF
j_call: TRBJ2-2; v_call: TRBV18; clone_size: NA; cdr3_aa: CASSPRRDTGELFF